This TCR beta chain was identified in a study of regulatory T cells in long-lasting Graves disease (dated by TCRdb to about 2021). Regarding the study in general: Patients with newly diagnosed Graves' disease had been on antithyroid drugs for under 3 months. Patients with persistent Graves' disease were compared with patients with newly diagnosed Graves' disease using TCR sequencing and RNA sequencing of peripheral blood. The study was registered as a clinical trial and conducted in China. TCR sequencing covered 13 persistent and 20 or so newly diagnosed Graves' disease patients, some 35 samples in total. Overall results and qualifications from the work: Compared with newly diagnosed patients, persistent Graves' disease patients had lower TCR Shannon entropy and fewer highly expanded clones, which suggests clonal expansion. A larger number of public clonotypes was shared among persistent patients (around 2,500) than among newly diagnosed patients (around 970). Sequencing and analysis were limited to the TCR beta chain. Persistent disease showed preferential use of TRBV28, TRBJ1-2 and TRBJ2-5, whereas newly diagnosed disease favored TRBV20-1 and TRBJ2-1. Because the primary lesion, thyroid tissue, could not be accessed, the study looked at peripheral blood alone. The authors acknowledged the small sample size as a limitation that may reduce accuracy.

The time point label for this specimen denotes: newly diagnosed GD, antithyroid drugs for less than 3 months. For both TCR sequencing and RNA sequencing, RNA was extracted from PBMCs in TRIzol. The diagnosis of Graves' disease followed American Thyroid Association guidelines. Recruitment of patients was carried out at an endocrinology department in Xi'an, China. Each patient gave around 9.2 milliliters of peripheral blood, collected in an EDTA anticoagulant tube. Ficoll Paque Plus density gradient separation was used to isolate PBMCs, and no further T cell sorting was done. RNA quality was checked with an Agilent 2100 Bioanalyzer and agarose gel, and concentration with a NanoDrop 2000. Library method: multiplex PCR. The sequencer was an Illumina HiSeq 4000. TCR beta libraries were built with iRepertoire HTBI primers and Arm-PCR amplification of CDR3 regions. Before sequencing, the PCR products underwent gel purification. The authors' analysis ran thus. Across samples, roughly 60 TRBV and roughly 15 TRBJ segments were identified and used for gene usage analysis of CDR3 amino acid clonotypes. COPE and FqMerger were used to merge the filtered high-quality paired reads into contigs. Contigs were aligned with BLAST to IMGT TRBV, TRBD and TRBJ reference genes, and CDR3 was defined per IMGT. Highly expanded clones were defined as clonotypes with a frequency above 0.1%. Repertoire diversity was measured by Shannon entropy, and V-J evenness by the Gini coefficient. A clonotype found in more than one individual was treated as public. The public reads were reprocessed in TCRdb via fastp at Q25 and MiXCR, keeping in-frame beta chains. Merged by CDR3 protein, the rows form single entries marked with the most common genes and DNA. TCRdb's processing, not the authors' own work, is the source of the V and J calls. The sample yields about 540,000 distinct CDR3 sequences; approximately 12% were counted once. Jointly, the top ten make up roughly a tenth of the sample.

This clonotype came up a few times. No antigen is known for it. Base qualities are not provided; no much larger clone lies one nucleotide away. Measured from the cysteine to the phenylalanine, the CDR3 is 16 residues long. The CDR3 DNA has 48 bases and is translated from base 1. Trimming removed 0 bases from V and 4 bases from J; the gene matches leave 4 bases unexplained. Looking up the germline V gene yields CDR1 MGHRA and CDR2 YSYEKL. The same data also contributed to another study, on T cells in Graves' hyperthyroidism and ophthalmopathy. Reported in the second study: Stable Graves' hyperthyroidism was defined as no progression to ophthalmopathy during 18 months of follow-up. Hyperthyroidism patients were aged 18 to 65 years and newly diagnosed, with disease duration of less than 2 months. Exclusion was applied to patients with uncontrolled infections, other autoimmune diseases, pregnancy or lactation. Diagnoses were based on clinical symptoms, serum thyroxine and TRAb, thyroid ultrasound and orbital computed tomography. The TCR CDR3 was subjected to a first round of RT-PCR using the HTBI primer set and the Qiagen OneStep RT-PCR kit. Most expanded thyroid clonotypes (frequency above 0.001) were also found in blood, which suggests that blood repertoires may mirror thyroid immune responses. Ophthalmopathy was separated from stable hyperthyroidism by a 13 V-J signature model, with around 90% sensitivity and about 81% specificity obtained in cross-validation and 80%/75% obtained in testing. In validation, progression to ophthalmopathy was predicted by the model with 65% to 71% sensitivity and roughly 72% specificity, a median of roughly 6.4 months before onset. To identify TCR V-J signatures that set the groups apart, the researchers used a discovery cohort of 95 to 100 patients, made up of some 41 with Graves' ophthalmopathy and about 60 with stable Graves' hyperthyroidism. Whether ophthalmopathy could be predicted prospectively was tested in an independent validation cohort made up of 18 hyperthyroidism patients plus 17 patients who later progressed to ophthalmopathy. The 100 discovery patients were divided at random into training and test sets in a 7:3 ratio. In addition, the study compared T-cell repertoires in thyroid tissue and in blood from six Graves' hyperthyroidism patients. After blood sampling, hyperthyroidism patients were treated with methimazole at a starting dose of 30 mg daily, and ophthalmopathy patients were treated with high-dose intravenous methylprednisolone. The libraries were constructed in a second round of multiplex PCR and then size-selected and purified. Paired-end sequencing of the libraries was performed with 100 bp reads on an Illumina HiSeq2000. SOAPnuke was used to process the raw data, removing reads that contained adapters or uncalled bases, had a mean Phred below 15, or lacked an exact match to the constant primer or identifier. COPE v1.2.5 was used to merge the high-quality paired reads, and each unique nucleotide sequence was defined as a clonotype. Clonotypes were aligned to IMGT TRBV, TRBD and TRBJ reference segments using MiTCR v1.1. Analysis was restricted to V-J combinations with a frequency above 0.0001, which covered roughly 99% of repertoires. The TCS score was defined as F50 (clonal expansion) divided by E x V (chaos), with BLOSUM62-based TCRdist calculated between CDR3 peptides within each V-J. Welch's t-statistics and random forest reduced around 550 V-J features to about 13, which were used in a naive Bayes classifier (R e1071). Sample size was not statistically predetermined, and investigators were not blinded to group allocation. The paper reports TCR Vbeta CDR3 sequencing of 140 or so peripheral blood samples: approximately 41 ophthalmopathy, some 80 hyperthyroidism and around 17 progressor patients.

In this chain, TRBV4-1 is recombined with TRBJ2-3, with 10 junctional bases fitting TRBD2. The receptor's source is a man aged 30 to 45 with Graves disease. Donor details come from another sample of the same person, matched by shared clones. The sequencing used peripheral blood mononuclear cells (PBMCs), collected at new diagnosis, from a patient treated with antithyroid drugs. The CDR3 protein is CASSQDEREGADTQYF. The DNA sequence follows: TGCGCCAGCAGCCAAGACGAGCGGGAGGGCGCAGATACGCAGTATTTT.